The present T cell receptor (beta chain) was sequenced within a study of T cells expressing NK-cell markers. Study-wide results and caveats: The study found dominant NKG2C+ clonotypes at about 1.0-7.5% of CD8+ T cells in several donors. Similarly, these clonotypes led the CD3+CD56-NKG2C+ fraction as well in several donors.

5'RACE template switching with UMIs produced the TCR beta cDNA. One entry per CDR3 protein, without DNA, is what TCRdb gives after re-calling the 5' RACE reads. The table lists 250,000 or so distinct CDR3 sequences. CDR1 is SQVTM, CDR2 ANQGSEA, per germline. This CDR3 comprises 14 residues. As for this clonotype: No antigen is known for it.

This chain links TRBV29-1 with TRBJ1-4; as DNA is missing, the TRBD1 call by TCRdb cannot be tested. Sequenced: blood T cells: a sorted CD56 or NKG2C T cell subset, CD4+ or CD8+ T cells, or bulk PBMC T cells (not recorded which). This clonotype originated in a woman between 18 and 70 years old in good health. The CDR3 loop reads CSVEDLRGSEKLFF.